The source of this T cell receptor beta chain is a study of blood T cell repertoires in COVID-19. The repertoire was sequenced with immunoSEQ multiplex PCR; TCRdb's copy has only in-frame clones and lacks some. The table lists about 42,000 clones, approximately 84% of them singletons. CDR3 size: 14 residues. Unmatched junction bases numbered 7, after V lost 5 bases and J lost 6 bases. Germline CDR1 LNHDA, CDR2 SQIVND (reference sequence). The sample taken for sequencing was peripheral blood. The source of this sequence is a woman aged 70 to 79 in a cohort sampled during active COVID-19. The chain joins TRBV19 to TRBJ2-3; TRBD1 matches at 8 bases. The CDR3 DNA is TGTGCCAGTAGTCTACAGGGGGTTGGGGATACGCAGTATTTT. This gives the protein CASSLQGVGDTQYF.